This T cell receptor beta chain was profiled in a study of tumor-infiltrating lymphocytes in primary liver carcinoma. Priming with a constant-region primer yielded TCR beta cDNA from 450 to 550 ng total RNA. The TCR beta library was amplified through three nested multiplex PCR rounds in a modified ARM-PCR procedure. The opening two PCR rounds, about 10 cycles each, paired TRBV1-TRBV30 forward primers with a C-beta reverse primer. MiXCR was run by TCRdb on the multiplex PCR reads, yielding one entry per CDR3 protein. Altogether fewer than 400,000 distinct CDR3 sequences are present, 50% to 70% being singletons, with the ten largest covering roughly 9%. This CDR3 has 17 amino acids. Germline V gene sequence: CDR1 MNHEY, CDR2 SVGEGT. Researchers drew blood RNA from unsorted whole blood and extracted germline DNA as well. Whole-study findings and limits: Against blood, tumors held a significantly higher top-250-clone fraction (p = 0.039). Tumor-adjacent and tumor-blood pairs showed less overlap than tumor region pairs.

With respect to this clonotype: The antigen remains undetermined. One end of the junction does not line up with germline, which may come from a read error.

Sequencing was performed on peripheral blood. J is TRBJ2-1 and V is TRBV6-2 or TRBV6-3; 10 nucleotides align to TRBD2. The sequence came from a man aged 40-49 years with primary liver carcinoma and hepatitis B virus infection. Written as DNA, the CDR3 is TGTACCAGCAGTAAAGACGGGACTAGCGTAACCTACAATGAGCAGTTCTTC. Protein sequence: CTSSKDGTSVTYNEQFF.